The 5 T cell receptor beta chains below all came from one sample that was sequenced in a study of cytomegalovirus exposure and HLA in healthy donors (dated by TCRdb to 2016 to 2017). Library preparation employed the immunoSEQ multiplex PCR assay. The multiplex PCR relied on a mix of 60 forward primers for TCR Vbeta segments and 13 reverse primers for TCR Jbeta segments. The immuneACCESS repertoire file appears here via TCRdb, limited to in-frame rearrangements. These files lack a portion of the clones; in checked studies, under half of the deficit traces to unresolved V genes, and the cause of the others is not known. This sample has about 140,000 clones in its table, and about 80% of those were observed once. Of the sample, 1.5% to 2.5% is held by the ten largest clones. The source material was PBMCs. The receptors originated from a middle-aged woman in good health and CMV-seronegative.

The gene calls are TRBV11-3 and TRBJ2-1, with D perhaps matching TRBD2 (6 bases). Germline CDR1 reads SGHNT; CDR2 reads YENEEA. CDR3 size: 15 residues. V shed 1 base and J shed 10 bases, with 17 bases lying between them. In DNA, the CDR3 is TGTGCCAGCAGCTTAGTCGGCGGGACCCAAGGGGAGCAGTTCTTC. The encoded protein is CASSLVGGTQGEQFF.

The rearrangement joins TRBV28 to TRBJ1-4, with D uncertain. Per the germline V gene, CDR1 is MDHEN and CDR2 is SYDVKM. The CDR3 loop spans 15 amino acids. The germline V and J ends were trimmed by 3 bases and 4 bases, with 12 bases remaining between them. The chain's CDR3 is CASSFFREYNEKLFF. CDR3 DNA sequence: TGTGCCAGCAGTTTCTTCCGGGAGTATAATGAAAAACTGTTTTTT.

This chain links TRBV28 with TRBJ1-2; 7 bases line up with TRBD1. CDR1 is MDHEN, CDR2 SYDVKM, per germline. V lost 1 base, J lost 1 base, and 6 bases stayed unmatched. The length of the CDR3 is 16 residues. CDR3 coding DNA: TGTGCCAGCAGTTTATTAGGTTGGGACAGTAACTATGGCTACACCTTC. Its translation: CASSLLGWDSNYGYTF.

V gene TRBV7-9 combines with J gene TRBJ2-7, with D unclear. The CDR3 covers 13 residues. V was shortened by 1 base and J by 3 bases, with 7 bases between the two germline ends. Germline CDR1 is SEHNR and CDR2 is FQNEAQ (reference sequence). CDR3 loop: CASSLVRNYEQYF. The CDR3 region has the DNA TGTGCCAGCAGCTTAGTCAGGAACTACGAGCAGTACTTC.

A few counts support this clone. The chain uses TRBV19 and TRBJ2-1; TRBD1 aligns across 8 bases. Trimming removed 3 bases from V and 1 base from J; junction bases left unmatched: 2. This CDR3 comprises 15 residues. Germline V gene lookup returns CDR1 LNHDA and CDR2 SQIVND (reference sequence). The CDR3 nucleotides are TGTGCCAGTAGTATGGACAGGGAGTCCTACAATGAGCAGTTCTTC. Its protein product is CASSMDRESYNEQFF. Supplemented by reference TRBV19 and TRBJ2-1, the full variable domain reads DGGITQSPKYLFRKEGQNVTLSCEQNLNHDAMYWYRQDPGQGLRLIYYSQIVNDFQKGDIAEGYSVSREKKESFPLTVTSAQKNPTAFYLCASSMDRESYNEQFFGPGTRLTVL.